This entry describes one T cell receptor beta chain. As yet, its antigen is unknown. Germline V CDR1 and CDR2: SGHRS, YFSETQ. The CDR3 is 11 residues long. The germline V and J ends were trimmed by 7 bases and 5 bases, with 10 bases remaining between them. The isolated RNA, all of it, was reverse transcribed, so expressed TCRB transcripts were what got sequenced. Each sample of naive, central memory or regulatory T cells had, on average, about 3.57 million reads. Measured with immunoSEQ multiplex PCR; TCRdb has only the in-frame clones, and not every one. The repertoire has more than 300,000 clones, approximately 12% of them found once; the top ten carry 0.0095% to 0.011%. Sorted populations all exceeded 95% purity. These data come from a study of beta chain features in type 1 diabetes. Notes on the study in general: A moderate, significant TCRB CDR3 shortening appeared in type 1 diabetes across four CD4+ subsets.

The TCR comes from a young woman with type 1 diabetes. J is TRBJ2-7 and V is TRBV5-1, with D possibly TRBD1 on 6 matching bases. Sequenced: naive CD4+ T cells from blood. This CDR3 is CASLAGDEQYF. CDR3 nucleotides: TGCGCCAGCTTAGCAGGGGACGAGCAGTACTTC.